This TCR beta chain was recorded in a study of shared clonotypes between healthy human individuals. Sequencing used immunoSEQ multiplex PCR; TCRdb keeps in-frame clones, though not all of them. The table has hundreds of thousands of clones, approximately 96% seen once. V was cut by 7 bases and J by 4 bases, with 10 bases left in between. Germline V CDR1 and CDR2: MDHEN, SYDVKM. This CDR3 region has 13 residues. Selected positively for CCR7 and CD45RO-negative, naive CD8 cells excluded terminally differentiated effector memory CD45RA+ cells. General study points: Relative to memory subsets, naive subsets generally showed larger estimated richness.

Details on this clone: What it binds is unknown.

The specimen was naive CD8+ T cells sorted from blood. The chain recombines TRBV28 with TRBJ1-4; D remains ambiguous. The TCR was taken from a woman aged 25 to 39 in good health. DNA for the CDR3: TGTGCCAGCAACACCCCGAGTAATGAAAAACTGTTTTTT. It codes for CASNTPSNEKLFF.